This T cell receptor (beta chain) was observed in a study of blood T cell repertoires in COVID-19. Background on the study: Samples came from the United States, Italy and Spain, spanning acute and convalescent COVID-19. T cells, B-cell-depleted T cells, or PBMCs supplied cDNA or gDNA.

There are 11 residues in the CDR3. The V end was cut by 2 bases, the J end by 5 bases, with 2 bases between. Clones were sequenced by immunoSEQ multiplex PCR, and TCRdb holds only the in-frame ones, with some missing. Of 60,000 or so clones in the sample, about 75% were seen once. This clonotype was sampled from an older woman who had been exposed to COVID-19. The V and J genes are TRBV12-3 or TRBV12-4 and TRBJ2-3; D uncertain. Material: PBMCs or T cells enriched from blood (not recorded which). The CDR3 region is CASSLLDTQYF. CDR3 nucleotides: TGTGCCAGCAGTTTACTAGATACGCAGTATTTT.